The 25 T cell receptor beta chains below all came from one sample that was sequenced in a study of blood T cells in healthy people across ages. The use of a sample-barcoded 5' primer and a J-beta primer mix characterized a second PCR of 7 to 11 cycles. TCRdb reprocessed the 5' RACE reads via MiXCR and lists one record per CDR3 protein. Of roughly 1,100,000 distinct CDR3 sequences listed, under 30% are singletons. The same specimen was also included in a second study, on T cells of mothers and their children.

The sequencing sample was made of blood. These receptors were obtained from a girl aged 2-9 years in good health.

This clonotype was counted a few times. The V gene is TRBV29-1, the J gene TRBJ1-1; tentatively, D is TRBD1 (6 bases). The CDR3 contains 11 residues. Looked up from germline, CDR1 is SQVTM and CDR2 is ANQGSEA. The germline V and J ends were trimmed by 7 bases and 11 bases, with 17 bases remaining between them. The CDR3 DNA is TGCAGCGCCGTAGAACAGGGAACGGCTTTCTTT. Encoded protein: CSAVEQGTAFF.

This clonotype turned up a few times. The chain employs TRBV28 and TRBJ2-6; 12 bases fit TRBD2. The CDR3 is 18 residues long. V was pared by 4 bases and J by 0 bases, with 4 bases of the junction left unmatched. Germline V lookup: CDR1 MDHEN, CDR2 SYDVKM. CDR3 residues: CASSSGLAGYSGANVLTF. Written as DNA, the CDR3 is TGTGCCAGCAGTTCGGGACTAGCGGGCTACTCTGGGGCCAACGTCCTGACTTTC.

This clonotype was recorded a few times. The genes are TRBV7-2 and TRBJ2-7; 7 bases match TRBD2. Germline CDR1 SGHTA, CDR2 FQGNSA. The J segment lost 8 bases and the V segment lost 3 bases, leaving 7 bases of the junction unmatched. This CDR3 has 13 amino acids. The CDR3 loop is CASSFSGEVQQYF. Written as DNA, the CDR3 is TGTGCCAGCAGCTTCAGCGGGGAGGTGCAGCAGTACTTC.

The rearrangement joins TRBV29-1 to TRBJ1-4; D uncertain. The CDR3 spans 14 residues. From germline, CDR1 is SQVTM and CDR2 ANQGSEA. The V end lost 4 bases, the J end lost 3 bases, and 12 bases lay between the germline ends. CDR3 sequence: CSVGERKPNEKLFF. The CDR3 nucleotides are TGCAGCGTTGGAGAGCGGAAACCTAATGAAAAACTGTTTTTT.

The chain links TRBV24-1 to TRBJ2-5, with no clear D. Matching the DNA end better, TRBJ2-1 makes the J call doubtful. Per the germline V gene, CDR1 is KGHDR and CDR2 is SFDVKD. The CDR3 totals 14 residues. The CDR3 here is CATSAPLEYNEQFF. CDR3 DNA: TGTGCCACCTCGGCCCCACTGGAGTACAATGAGCAGTTCTTC.

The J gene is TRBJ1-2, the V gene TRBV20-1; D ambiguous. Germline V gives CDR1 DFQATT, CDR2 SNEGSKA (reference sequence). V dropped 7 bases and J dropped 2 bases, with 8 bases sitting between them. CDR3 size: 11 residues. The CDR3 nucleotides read TGCAGTGGTGTGGGAAACTATGGCTACACCTTC. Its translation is CSGVGNYGYTF.

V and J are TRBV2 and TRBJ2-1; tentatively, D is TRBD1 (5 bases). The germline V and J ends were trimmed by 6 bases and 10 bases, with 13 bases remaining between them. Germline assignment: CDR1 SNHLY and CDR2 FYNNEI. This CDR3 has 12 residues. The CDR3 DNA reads TGTGCCAGCAGCGTGGGGCCTGACGAGCAGTTCTTC. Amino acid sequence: CASSVGPDEQFF. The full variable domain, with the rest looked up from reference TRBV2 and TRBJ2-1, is EPEVTQTPSHQVTQMGQEVILRCVPISNHLYFYWYRQILGQKVEFLVSFYNNEISEKSEIFDDQFSVERPDGSNFTLKIRSTKLEDSAMYFCASSVGPDEQFFGPGTRLTVL.

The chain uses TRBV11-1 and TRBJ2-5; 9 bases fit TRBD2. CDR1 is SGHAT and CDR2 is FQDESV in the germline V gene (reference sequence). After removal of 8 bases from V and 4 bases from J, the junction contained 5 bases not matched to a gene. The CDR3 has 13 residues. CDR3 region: CASRRGGSETQYF. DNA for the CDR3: TGTGCCAGCCGGCGGGGGGGCTCAGAGACCCAGTACTTC.

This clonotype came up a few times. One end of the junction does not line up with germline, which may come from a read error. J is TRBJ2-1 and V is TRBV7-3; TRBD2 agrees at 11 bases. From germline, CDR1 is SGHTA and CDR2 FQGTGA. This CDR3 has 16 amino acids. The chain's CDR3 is CASSVTSGGYDNEQFF. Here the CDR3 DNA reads TGTGCCAGCAGCGTAACTAGCGGGGGATATGACAATGAGCAGTTCTTC.

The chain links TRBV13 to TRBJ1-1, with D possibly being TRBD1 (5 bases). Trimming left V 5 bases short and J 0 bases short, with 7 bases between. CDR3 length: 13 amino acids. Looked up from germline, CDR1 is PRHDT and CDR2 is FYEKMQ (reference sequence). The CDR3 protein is CASSTTVNTEAFF. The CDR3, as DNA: TGTGCCAGCAGCACGACAGTGAACACTGAAGCTTTCTTT.

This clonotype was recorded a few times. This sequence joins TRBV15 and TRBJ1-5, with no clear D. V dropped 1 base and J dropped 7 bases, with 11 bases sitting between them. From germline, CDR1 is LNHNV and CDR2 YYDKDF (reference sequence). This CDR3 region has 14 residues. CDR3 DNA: TGTGCCACCAGCAGAGGGGTAGCAGTCCAGCCCCAGCATTTT. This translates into CATSRGVAVQPQHF. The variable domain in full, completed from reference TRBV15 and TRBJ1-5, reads DAMVIQNPRYQVTQFGKPVTLSCSQTLNHNVMYWYQQKSSQAPKLLFHYYDKDFNNEADTPDNFQSRRPNTSFCFLDIRSPGLGDTAMYLCATSRGVAVQPQHFGDGTRLSIL.

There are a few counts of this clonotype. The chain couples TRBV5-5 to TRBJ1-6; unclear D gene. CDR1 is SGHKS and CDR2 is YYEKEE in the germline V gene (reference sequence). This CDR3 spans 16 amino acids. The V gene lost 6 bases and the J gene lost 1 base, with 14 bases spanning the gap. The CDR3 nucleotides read TGTGCCAGCACCAACCGCGGTGGGTCCTATAATTCACCCCTCCACTTT. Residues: CASTNRGGSYNSPLHF. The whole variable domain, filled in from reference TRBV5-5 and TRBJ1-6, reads DAGVTQSPTHLIKTRGQQVTLRCSPISGHKSVSWYQQVLGQGPQFIFQYYEKEERGRGNFPDRFSARQFPNYSSELNVNALLLGDSALYLCASTNRGGSYNSPLHFGNGTRLTVT.

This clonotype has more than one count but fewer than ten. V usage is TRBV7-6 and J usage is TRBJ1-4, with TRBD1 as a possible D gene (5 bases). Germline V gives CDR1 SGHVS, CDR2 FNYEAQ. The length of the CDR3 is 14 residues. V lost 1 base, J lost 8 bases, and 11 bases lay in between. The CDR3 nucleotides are TGTGCCAGCAGCTTAGGGCCAGGGTTGGAAAAACTGTTTTTT. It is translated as CASSLGPGLEKLFF.

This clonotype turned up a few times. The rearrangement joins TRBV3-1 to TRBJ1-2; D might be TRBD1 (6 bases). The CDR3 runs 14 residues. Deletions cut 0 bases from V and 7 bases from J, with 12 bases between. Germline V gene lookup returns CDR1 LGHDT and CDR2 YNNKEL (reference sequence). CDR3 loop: CASSQEFRGGGYTF. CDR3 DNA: TGTGCCAGCAGCCAAGAATTCAGGGGTGGTGGCTACACCTTC. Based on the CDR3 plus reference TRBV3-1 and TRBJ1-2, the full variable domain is DTAVSQTPKYLVTQMGNDKSIKCEQNLGHDTMYWYKQDSKKFLKIMFSYNNKELIINETVPNRFSPKSPDKAHLNLHINSLELGDSAVYFCASSQEFRGGGYTFGSGTRLTVV.

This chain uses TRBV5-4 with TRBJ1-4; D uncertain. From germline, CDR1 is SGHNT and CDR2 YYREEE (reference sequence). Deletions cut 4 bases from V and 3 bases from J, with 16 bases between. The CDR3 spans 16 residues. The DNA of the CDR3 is TGTGCCAGCAGCCCCCCCGGAGCCATCTCTAATGAAAAACTGTTTTTT. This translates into CASSPPGAISNEKLFF.

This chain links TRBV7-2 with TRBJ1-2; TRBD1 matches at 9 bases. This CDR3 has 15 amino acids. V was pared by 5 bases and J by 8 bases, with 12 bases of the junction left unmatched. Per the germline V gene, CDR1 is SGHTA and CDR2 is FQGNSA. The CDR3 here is CASSMRQGGRGGYTF. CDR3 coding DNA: TGTGCCAGCAGCATGAGACAGGGGGGTAGAGGGGGCTACACCTTC. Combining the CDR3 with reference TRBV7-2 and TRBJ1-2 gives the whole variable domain GAGVSQSPSNKVTEKGKDVELRCDPISGHTALYWYRQSLGQGLEFLIYFQGNSAPDKSGLPSDRFSAERTGGSVSTLTIQRTQQEDSAVYLCASSMRQGGRGGYTFGSGTRLTVV.

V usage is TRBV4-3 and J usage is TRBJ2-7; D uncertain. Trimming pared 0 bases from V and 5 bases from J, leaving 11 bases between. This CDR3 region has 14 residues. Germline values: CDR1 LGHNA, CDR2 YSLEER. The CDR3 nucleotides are TGCGCCAGCAGCCAAGATTGGGTAGCCCACGAGCAGTACTTC. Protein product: CASSQDWVAHEQYF.

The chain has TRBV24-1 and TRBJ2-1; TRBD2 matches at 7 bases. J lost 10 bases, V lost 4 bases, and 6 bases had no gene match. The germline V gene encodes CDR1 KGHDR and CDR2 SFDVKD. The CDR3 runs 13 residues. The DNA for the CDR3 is TGTGCCACCAGTGAGGGAGGGCCGCCGGAGCAGTTCTTC. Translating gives CATSEGGPPEQFF.

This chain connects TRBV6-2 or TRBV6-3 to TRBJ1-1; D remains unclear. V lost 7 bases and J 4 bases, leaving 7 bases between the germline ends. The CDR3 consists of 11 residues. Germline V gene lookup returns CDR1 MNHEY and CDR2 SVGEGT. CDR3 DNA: TGTGCCAGCATTCAGAGCACTGAAGCTTTCTTT. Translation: CASIQSTEAFF.

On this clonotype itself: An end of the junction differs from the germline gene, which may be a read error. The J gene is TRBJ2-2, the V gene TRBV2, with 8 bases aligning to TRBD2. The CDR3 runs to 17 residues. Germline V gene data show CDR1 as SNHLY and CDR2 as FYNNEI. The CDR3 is CASVLPAGAANTGGLFF. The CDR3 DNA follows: TGTGCCAGCGTACTACCAGCGGGAGCGGCGAACACCGGGGGGCTGTTTTTT. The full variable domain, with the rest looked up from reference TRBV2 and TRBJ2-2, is EPEVTQTPSHQVTQMGQEVILRCVPISNHLYFYWYRQILGQKVEFLVSFYNNEISEKSEIFDDQFSVERPDGSNFTLKIRSTKLEDSAMYFCASVLPAGAANTGGLFFGEGSRLTVL.

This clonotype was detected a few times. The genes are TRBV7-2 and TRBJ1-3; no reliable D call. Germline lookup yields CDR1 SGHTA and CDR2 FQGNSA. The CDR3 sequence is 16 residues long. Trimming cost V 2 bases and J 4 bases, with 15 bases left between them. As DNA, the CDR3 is TGTGCCAGCAGCTTATTCTCCTTAGGGTCCGGAAACACCATATATTTT. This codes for CASSLFSLGSGNTIYF.

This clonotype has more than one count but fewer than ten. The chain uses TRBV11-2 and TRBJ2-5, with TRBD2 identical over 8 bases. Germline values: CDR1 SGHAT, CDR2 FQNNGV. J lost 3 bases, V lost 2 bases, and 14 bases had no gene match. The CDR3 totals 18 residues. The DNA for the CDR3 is TGTGCCAGCAGCTTACCCGTCCCGGGTACTAGCGGAGAAGAGACCCAGTACTTC. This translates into CASSLPVPGTSGEETQYF.

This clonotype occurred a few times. As DNA, the CDR3 is TGCAGCGTCATCAACAGGGGGCAAGGCCTAGGCTACACCTTC. Translating it yields CSVINRGQGLGYTF. The rearrangement joins TRBV29-1 to TRBJ1-2; 9 bases agree with TRBD1. The germline CDR1 and CDR2 sequences are SQVTM and ANQGSEA. The CDR3 is 14 amino acids. The J segment lost 8 bases and the V segment lost 6 bases, leaving 13 bases of the junction unmatched.

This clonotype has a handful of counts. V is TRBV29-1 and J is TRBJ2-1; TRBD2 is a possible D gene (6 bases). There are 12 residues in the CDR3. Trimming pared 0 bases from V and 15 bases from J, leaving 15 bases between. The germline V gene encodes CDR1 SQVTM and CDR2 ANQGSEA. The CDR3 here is CSVEDLREGRFF. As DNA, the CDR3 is TGCAGCGTTGAAGATTTGCGGGAAGGTCGGTTCTTC.

CDR3 sequence reads: CASREAMASQVEQYF. The CDR3 DNA reads as TGTGCCAGCAGGGAGGCTATGGCTTCTCAAGTAGAGCAGTACTTC. The chain employs TRBV13 and TRBJ2-5, with D possibly being TRBD2 (5 bases). The CDR3 loop spans 15 amino acids. CDR1 is PRHDT and CDR2 is FYEKMQ in the germline V gene (reference sequence). V was clipped by 6 bases and J by 11 bases, with 25 bases between them.